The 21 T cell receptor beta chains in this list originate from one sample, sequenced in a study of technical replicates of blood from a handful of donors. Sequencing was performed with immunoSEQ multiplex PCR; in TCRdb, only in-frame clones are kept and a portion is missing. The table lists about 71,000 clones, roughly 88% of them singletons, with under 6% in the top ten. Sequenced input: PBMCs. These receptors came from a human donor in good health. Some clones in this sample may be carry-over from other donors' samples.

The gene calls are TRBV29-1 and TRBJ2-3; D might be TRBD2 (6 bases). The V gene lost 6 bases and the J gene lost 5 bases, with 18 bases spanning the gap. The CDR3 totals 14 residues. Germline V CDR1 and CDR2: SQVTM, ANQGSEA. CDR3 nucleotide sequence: TGCAGCGTGGGCAATAGCGGAGTCAGAGATACGCAGTATTTT. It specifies CSVGNSGVRDTQYF.

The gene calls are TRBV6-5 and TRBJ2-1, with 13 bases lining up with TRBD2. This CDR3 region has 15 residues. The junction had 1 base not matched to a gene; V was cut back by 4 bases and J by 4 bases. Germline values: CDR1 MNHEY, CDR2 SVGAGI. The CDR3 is CASSSGLAGYNEQFF. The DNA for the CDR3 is TGTGCCAGCAGTTCGGGACTAGCGGGATACAATGAGCAGTTCTTC.

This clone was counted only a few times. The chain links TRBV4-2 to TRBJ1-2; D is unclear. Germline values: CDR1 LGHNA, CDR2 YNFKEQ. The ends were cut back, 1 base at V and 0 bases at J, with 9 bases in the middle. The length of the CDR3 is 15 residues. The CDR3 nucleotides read TGTGCCAGCAGCCAAGCAGGTGCAGCTAACTATGGCTACACCTTC. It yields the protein CASSQAGAANYGYTF.

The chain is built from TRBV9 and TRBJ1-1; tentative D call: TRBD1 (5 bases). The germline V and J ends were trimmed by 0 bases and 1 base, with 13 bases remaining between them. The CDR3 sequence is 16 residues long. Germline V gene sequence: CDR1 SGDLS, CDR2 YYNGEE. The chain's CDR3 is CASSVATGLENTEAFF. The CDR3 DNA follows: TGTGCCAGCAGCGTAGCTACGGGACTGGAGAACACTGAAGCTTTCTTT.

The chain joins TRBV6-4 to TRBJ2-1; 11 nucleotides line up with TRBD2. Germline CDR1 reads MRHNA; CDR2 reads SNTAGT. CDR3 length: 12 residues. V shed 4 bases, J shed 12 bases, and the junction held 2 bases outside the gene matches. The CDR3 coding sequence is TGTGCCAGCAGTGTAGCGGGAGGGCGGCAGTTCTTC. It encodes CASSVAGGRQFF.

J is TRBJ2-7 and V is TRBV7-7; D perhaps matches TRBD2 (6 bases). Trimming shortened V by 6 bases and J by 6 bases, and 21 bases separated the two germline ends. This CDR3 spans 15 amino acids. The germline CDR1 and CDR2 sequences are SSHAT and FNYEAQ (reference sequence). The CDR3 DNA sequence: TGTGCCAGCAGTAAAGTACTGGGCGGGAACGGCGAGCAGTACTTC. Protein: CASSKVLGGNGEQYF.

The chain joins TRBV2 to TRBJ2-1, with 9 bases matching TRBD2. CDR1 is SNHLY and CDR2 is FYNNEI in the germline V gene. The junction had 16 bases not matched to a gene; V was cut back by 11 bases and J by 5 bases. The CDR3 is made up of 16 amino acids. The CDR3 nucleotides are TGTGCCCACTTGGCCCAAGGCGGGAGGGGTGACAATGAGCAGTTCTTC. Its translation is CAHLAQGGRGDNEQFF.

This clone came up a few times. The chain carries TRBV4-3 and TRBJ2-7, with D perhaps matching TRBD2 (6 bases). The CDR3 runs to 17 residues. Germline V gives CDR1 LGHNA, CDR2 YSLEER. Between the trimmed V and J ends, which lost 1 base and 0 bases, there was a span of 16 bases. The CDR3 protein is CASSQGLRGSSSYEQYF. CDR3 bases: TGCGCCAGCAGCCAAGGATTACGGGGGTCGAGCTCCTACGAGCAGTACTTC.

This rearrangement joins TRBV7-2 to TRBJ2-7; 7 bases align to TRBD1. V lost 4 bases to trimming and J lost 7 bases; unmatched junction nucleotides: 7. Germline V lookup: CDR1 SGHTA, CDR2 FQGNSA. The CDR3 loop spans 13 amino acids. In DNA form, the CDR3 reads TGTGCCAGCAGCTCTACAGGGGTGAGTGAGCAGTACTTC. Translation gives CASSSTGVSEQYF. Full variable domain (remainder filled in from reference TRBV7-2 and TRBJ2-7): GAGVSQSPSNKVTEKGKDVELRCDPISGHTALYWYRQSLGQGLEFLIYFQGNSAPDKSGLPSDRFSAERTGGSVSTLTIQRTQQEDSAVYLCASSSTGVSEQYFGPGTRLTVT.

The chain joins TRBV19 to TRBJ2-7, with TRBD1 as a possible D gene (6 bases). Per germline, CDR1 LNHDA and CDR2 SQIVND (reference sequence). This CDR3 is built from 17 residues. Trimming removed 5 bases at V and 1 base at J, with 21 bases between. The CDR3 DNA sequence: TGTGCCAGTAGTCCAAAAAAAACAGGGCTGGGGTCCTACGAGCAGTACTTC. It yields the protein CASSPKKTGLGSYEQYF. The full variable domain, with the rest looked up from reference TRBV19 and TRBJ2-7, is DGGITQSPKYLFRKEGQNVTLSCEQNLNHDAMYWYRQDPGQGLRLIYYSQIVNDFQKGDIAEGYSVSREKKESFPLTVTSAQKNPTAFYLCASSPKKTGLGSYEQYFGPGTRLTVT.

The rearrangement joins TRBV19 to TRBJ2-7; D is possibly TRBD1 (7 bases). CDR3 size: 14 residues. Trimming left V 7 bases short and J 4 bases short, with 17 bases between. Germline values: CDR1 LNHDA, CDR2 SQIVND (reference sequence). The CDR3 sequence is CASTLRAGGYEQYF. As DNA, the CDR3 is TGTGCCAGTACCCTCCGGGCAGGGGGGTACGAGCAGTACTTC.

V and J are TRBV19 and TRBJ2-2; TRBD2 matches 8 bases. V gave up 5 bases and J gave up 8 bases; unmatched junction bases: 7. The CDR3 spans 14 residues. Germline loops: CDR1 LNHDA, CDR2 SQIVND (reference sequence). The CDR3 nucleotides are TGTGCCAGTAGTCAGCGGGGGTTAACAGGGGAGCTGTTTTTT. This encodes CASSQRGLTGELFF.

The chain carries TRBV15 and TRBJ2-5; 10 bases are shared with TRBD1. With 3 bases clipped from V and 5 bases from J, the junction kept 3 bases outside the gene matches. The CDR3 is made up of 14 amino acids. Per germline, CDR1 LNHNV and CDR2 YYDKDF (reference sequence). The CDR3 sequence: CATSSRQGAETQYF. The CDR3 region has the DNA TGTGCCACCAGCAGCCGACAGGGGGCCGAGACCCAGTACTTC.

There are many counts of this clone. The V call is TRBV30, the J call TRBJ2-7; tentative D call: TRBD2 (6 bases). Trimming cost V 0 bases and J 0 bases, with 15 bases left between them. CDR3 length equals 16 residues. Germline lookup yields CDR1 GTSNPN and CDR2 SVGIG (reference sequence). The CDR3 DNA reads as TGTGCCTGGAGTGTACTGGCGGGGTCAAGCTCCTACGAGCAGTACTTC. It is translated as CAWSVLAGSSSYEQYF.

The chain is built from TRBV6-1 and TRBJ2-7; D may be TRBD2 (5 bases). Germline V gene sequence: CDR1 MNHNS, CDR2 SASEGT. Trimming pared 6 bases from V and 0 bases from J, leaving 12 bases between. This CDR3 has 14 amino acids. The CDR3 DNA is TGTGCCAGCAGGGACCTTAGCGTCTCCTACGAGCAGTACTTC. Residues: CASRDLSVSYEQYF.

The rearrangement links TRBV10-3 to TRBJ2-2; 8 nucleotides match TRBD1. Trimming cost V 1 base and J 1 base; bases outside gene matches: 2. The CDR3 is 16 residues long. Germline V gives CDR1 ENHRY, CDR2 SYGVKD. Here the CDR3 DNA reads TGTGCCATCAGTGAGTTAGGGACAGGGAACACCGGGGAGCTGTTTTTT. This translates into CAISELGTGNTGELFF.

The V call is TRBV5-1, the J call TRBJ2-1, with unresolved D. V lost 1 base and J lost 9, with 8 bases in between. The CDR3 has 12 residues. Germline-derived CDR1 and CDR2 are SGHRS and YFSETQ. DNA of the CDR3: TGCGCCAGCAGCTTGTATCGCGGTGAGCAGTTCTTC. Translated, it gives CASSLYRGEQFF. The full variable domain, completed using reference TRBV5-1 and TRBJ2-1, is KAGVTQTPRYLIKTRGQQVTLSCSPISGHRSVSWYQQTPGQGLQFLFEYFSETQRNKGNFPGRFSGRQFSNSRSEMNVSTLELGDSALYLCASSLYRGEQFFGPGTRLTVL.

CDR3 loop: CASTQTGLDYGYTF. In nucleotides, the CDR3 is TGTGCCAGTACTCAAACCGGGTTAGACTATGGCTACACCTTC. V and J are TRBV19 and TRBJ1-2; the D is unclear. Germline assignment: CDR1 LNHDA and CDR2 SQIVND (reference sequence). The CDR3 length is 14 residues. With 7 bases removed from V and 3 bases from J, the gap between germline ends came to 15 bases.

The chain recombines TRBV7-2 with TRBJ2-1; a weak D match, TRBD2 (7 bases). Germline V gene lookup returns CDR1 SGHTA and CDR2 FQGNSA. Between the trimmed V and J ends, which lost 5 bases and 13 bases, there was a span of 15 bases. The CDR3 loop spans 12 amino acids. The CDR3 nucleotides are TGTGCCAGCAGCCTCGGGGGGCCCACACAGTTCTTC. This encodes CASSLGGPTQFF.

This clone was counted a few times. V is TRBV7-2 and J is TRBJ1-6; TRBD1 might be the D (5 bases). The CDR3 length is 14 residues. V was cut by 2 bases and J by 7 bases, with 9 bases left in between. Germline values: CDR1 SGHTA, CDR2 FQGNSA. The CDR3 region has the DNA TGTGCCAGCAGCTTACAGGGTCCGAATTCACCCCTCCACTTT. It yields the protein CASSLQGPNSPLHF.

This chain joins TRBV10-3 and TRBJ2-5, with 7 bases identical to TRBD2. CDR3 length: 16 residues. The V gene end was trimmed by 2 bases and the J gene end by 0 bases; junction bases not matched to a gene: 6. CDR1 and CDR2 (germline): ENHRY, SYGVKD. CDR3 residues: CAISEGPSGNQETQYF. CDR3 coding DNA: TGTGCCATCAGTGAGGGGCCTAGCGGAAACCAAGAGACCCAGTACTTC.